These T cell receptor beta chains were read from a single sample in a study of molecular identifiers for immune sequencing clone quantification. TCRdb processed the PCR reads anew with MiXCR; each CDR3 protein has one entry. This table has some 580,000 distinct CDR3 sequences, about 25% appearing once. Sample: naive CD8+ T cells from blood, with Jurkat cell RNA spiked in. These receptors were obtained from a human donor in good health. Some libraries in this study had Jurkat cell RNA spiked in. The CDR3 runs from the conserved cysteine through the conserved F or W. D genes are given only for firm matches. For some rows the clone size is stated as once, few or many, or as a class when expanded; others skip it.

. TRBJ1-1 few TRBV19 TGTGCCAGTGAGTTTGGCACTGAAGCTTTCTTT CASEFGTEAFF
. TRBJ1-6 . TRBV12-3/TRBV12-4 TGTGCCAGCAGCCCCGCGATAGGGAATTCACCCCTCCACTTT CASSPAIGNSPLHF
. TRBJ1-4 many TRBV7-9 TGTGCCATCCCGGACACAACTAATGAAAAACTGTTTTTT CAIPDTTNEKLFF
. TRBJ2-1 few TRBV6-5 TGTGCCAGCAGTTACGGTCAGGTTGCCTACGAGCAGTTCTTC CASSYGQVAYEQFF
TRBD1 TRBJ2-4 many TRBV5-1 TGCGCCAGCAGCCCTACAGGGGGACCGGCCAAAAACATTCAGTACTTC CASSPTGGPAKNIQYF
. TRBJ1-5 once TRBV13 TGTGCCAGCCGCCTGGGGACCGGGGAACATCCGCCCCCGCCTTTT CASRLGTGEHPPPPF
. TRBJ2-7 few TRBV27 TGTGCCAGCAGTTTCTCACGGGGCGGGTCCTACGAGCAGTACTTC CASSFSRGGSYEQYF
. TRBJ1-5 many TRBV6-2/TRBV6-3 TGTGCCAGCAGTTACTCGGGCATATTCAATCAGCCCCAGCATTTT CASSYSGIFNQPQHF
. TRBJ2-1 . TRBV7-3 TGTGCCAGCAGCTCCTGGCAAGGTGAGCAGTTCTTC CASSSWQGEQFF
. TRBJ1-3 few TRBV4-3 TGCGCCCGCAGCCGGGCCCTCCTCGAGCAGGGTGGAAACACCATATATTTT CARSRALLEQGGNTIYF
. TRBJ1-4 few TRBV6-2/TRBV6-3 TGTGCCAGCAGGATCCGGGACCATGAAAAACTGTTTTTT CASRIRDHEKLFF
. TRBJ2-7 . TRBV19 TGTGCCAGTTCAGGGGCGGCCGCCTACGAGCAGTACTTC CASSGAAAYEQYF
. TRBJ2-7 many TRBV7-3 TGTGCCAGCAGCTTAGACGCCGACTACGAGCAGTACTTC CASSLDADYEQYF
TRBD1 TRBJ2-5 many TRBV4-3 TGCGCCAGCAGCCAAGATTGGGGACAGGGGGCAGAGACCCAGTACTTC CASSQDWGQGAETQYF
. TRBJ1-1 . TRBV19 TGTGCCAGTATCATAATGAACACTGAAGCTTTCTTT CASIIMNTEAFF
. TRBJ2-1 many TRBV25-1 TGTGCCAGCAGTGTTCGAAATGTCCGGTACAGCTCCTACAATGAGCAGTTCTTC CASSVRNVRYSSYNEQFF
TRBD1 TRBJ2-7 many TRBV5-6 TGTGCCAGCAGCTGGAGCACCGGGACAGGGGTCTACGAGCAGTACTTC CASSWSTGTGVYEQYF
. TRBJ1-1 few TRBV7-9 TGTGCCAGCAGCTTAGACGGGGGAGGTGAAGCTTTCTTT CASSLDGGGEAFF
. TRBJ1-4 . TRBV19 TGTGCCAGTAGTACCCTGGCTGAAAAACTGTTTTTT CASSTLAEKLFF
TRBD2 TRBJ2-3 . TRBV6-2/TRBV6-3 TGTGCCAGCAGTTACCCTAGCGGGAACTGGGGCACAGATACGCAGTATTTT CASSYPSGNWGTDTQYF
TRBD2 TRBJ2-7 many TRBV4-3 TGCGCCAGCAGCCAAGCTAGCGGGACACTCTCCTACGAGCAGTACTTC CASSQASGTLSYEQYF
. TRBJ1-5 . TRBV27 TGTGCCAGCAGTAGCAAGTATAATCAGCCCCAGCATTTT CASSSKYNQPQHF
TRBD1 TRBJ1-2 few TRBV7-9 TGTGCCAGCAGCCAAACAATCCGGGACAGCAAAAACTATGGCTACACCTTC CASSQTIRDSKNYGYTF
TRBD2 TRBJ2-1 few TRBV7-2 TGTGCCAGCAGCTTCCTAGCGGGGGGGCTTTACAATGAGCAGTTCTTC CASSFLAGGLYNEQFF
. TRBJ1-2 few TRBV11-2 TGTGCCAGCAGCGCCGTGTCATCGGCGTCCTATGGCTACACCTTC CASSAVSSASYGYTF
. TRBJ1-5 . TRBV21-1 TGTGCCAGCAGCAAATCAGGCAGGGACAGGGGGCCCCGCGCGATGAGCAATCAGCCCCAGCATTTT CASSKSGRDRGPRAMSNQPQHF
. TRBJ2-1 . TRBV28 TGTGCCAGCAGTTCCGGGTCCTACGATGAGCAGTTCTTC CASSSGSYDEQFF
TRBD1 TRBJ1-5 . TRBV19 TGTGCCAGTAGTCCGGCAGGGGGCGCGAGGGGCGGTCAGCCCCAGCATTTT CASSPAGGARGGQPQHF
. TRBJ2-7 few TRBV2 TGTGCCAGCAGTGAGGAGGGTACCTACGAGCAGTACTTC CASSEEGTYEQYF
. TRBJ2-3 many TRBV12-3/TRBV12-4 TGTGCCAGCAGTTTAACAGGGTTGGTTACAGATACGCAGTATTTT CASSLTGLVTDTQYF
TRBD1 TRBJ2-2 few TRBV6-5 TGTGCCAGCAGGGCCGGGACAGGGATCGGGGAGCTGTTTTTT CASRAGTGIGELFF
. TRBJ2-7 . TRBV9 TGTGCCAGCAGCGGCCCCACAGGGGAGCAGTACTTC CASSGPTGEQYF
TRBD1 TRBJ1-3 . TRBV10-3 TGTGCCATCAGAGGACAGGGGGCTTCTGGAAACACCATATATTTT CAIRGQGASGNTIYF
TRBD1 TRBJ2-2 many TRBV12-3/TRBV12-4 TGTGCCAGCAGTACCCGACAGGGAACGAACACCGGGGAGCTGTTTTTT CASSTRQGTNTGELFF
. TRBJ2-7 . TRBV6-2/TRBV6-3 TGTGCCAGCAGCTCCGTCCAATCGGGCGAGCAGTACTTC CASSSVQSGEQYF
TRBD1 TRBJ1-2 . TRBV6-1 TGTGCCAGCAGGGGGACAGGGCTTAACTATGGCTACACCTTC CASRGTGLNYGYTF
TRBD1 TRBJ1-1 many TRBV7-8 TGTGCCAGCAGACGGACAGGGGTCTCCCTCGGCGCTGAAGCTTTCTTT CASRRTGVSLGAEAFF
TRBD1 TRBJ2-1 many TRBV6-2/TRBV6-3 TGTGCCAGCAGTTCGTTTACAGGGGGCTGGCATGAGCAGTTCTTC CASSSFTGGWHEQFF
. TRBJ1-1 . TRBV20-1 TGCAGTGCTATGTTTGGGAGGGACACTGAAGCTTTCTTT CSAMFGRDTEAFF
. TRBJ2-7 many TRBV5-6 TGTGCCAGCAGCTCGAATCAACTAGTTCGCTACGAGCAGTACTTC CASSSNQLVRYEQYF
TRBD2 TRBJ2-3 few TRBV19 TGTGCCAGTAGTCCCTCCCCGGGACTAGCGGGAGGAAGCCCTTTAAGCACAGATACGCAGTATTTT CASSPSPGLAGGSPLSTDTQYF
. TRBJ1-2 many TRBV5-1 TGCGCCAGCAGCGGACGGACAGATCCTAACTATGGCTACACCTTC CASSGRTDPNYGYTF
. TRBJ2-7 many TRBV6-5 TGTGCCAGCAGTTACTCGGACTGGGGGGCCTACGAGCAGTACTTC CASSYSDWGAYEQYF
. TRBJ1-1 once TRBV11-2 TGTGCCAGCAGTACCTTGGGCACTGAAGCTTTCTTT CASSTLGTEAFF
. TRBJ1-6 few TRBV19 TGTGCCAGTAGTATAGGGGCGAGCTCCTATAATTCACCCCTCCACTTT CASSIGASSYNSPLHF
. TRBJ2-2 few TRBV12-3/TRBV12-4 TGTGCCAGCAGCCCGACCGGACAGACCCTCACCGGGGAGCTGTTTTTT CASSPTGQTLTGELFF
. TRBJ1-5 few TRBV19 TGTGCCAGTACCCTCCACTGGAATCAGCCCCAGCATTTT CASTLHWNQPQHF
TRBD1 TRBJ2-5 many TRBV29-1 TGCAGCGTACAGGGGGACGAGGAGACCCAGTACTTC CSVQGDEETQYF
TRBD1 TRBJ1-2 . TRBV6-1 TGTGCCAGCAGTGAAACTTCAGGGGGCAGCTATGGCTACACCTTC CASSETSGGSYGYTF
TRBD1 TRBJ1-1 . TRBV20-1 TGCAGTGCTCTTGGGACAGGCTATAAGGGGGCTGAAGCTTTCTTT CSALGTGYKGAEAFF
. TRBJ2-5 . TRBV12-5 TGTGCTAGTGGTTTGACCCCGGCAGAGACCCAGTACTTC CASGLTPAETQYF
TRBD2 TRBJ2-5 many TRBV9 TGTGCCAGCAGCACCCAGACTAGCGGGACCGGACAAGAGACCCAGTACTTC CASSTQTSGTGQETQYF
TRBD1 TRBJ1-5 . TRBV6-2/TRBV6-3 TGTGCCAGCAGTCCCCCGGGACAGGGGGCTTTGCAGCCCCAGCATTTT CASSPPGQGALQPQHF